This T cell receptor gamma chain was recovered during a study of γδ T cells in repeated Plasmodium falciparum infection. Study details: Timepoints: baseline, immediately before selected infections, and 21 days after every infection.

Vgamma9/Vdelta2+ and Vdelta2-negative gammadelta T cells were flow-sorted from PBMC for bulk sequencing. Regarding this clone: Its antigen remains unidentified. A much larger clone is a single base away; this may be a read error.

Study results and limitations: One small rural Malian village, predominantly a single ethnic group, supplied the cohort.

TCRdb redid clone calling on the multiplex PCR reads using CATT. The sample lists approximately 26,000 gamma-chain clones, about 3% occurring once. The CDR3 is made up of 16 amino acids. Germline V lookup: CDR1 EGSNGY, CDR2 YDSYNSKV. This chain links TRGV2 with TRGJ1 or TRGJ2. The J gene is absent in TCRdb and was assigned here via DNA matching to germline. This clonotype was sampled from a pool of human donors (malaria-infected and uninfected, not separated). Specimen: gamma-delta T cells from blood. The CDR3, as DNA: TGTGCCACCAGGGACGGGCCCCAGGGGGTTTATTATAAGAAACTCTTT. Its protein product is CATRDGPQGVYYKKLF.